Listed below are T cell receptor beta chains from one sample, sequenced in a study of blood T cells in healthy people across ages. TCRdb passed the 5' RACE reads through MiXCR, listing each CDR3 protein once. The sample includes 450,000 to 700,000 distinct CDR3 sequences, approximately 25% of them seen just once. Sequencing was carried out using blood. The receptors come from a woman in her seventies in good health. Each CDR3 is given with its conserved first and last residue. D genes are given only for firm matches. The size of a clone is reported for some rows only, either as once, few or many, or as a class for expanded clones.

12	.	.	TRBV20-1	TRBJ2-5	TGCAGTGCTCTGGGACTCTGGGAGACCCAGTACTTC	CSALGLWETQYF
13	.	.	TRBV30	TRBJ1-1	TGTGCCTGGGGTGGGTGGGGCAGGACTGAAGCTTTCTTT	CAWGGWGRTEAFF
21	few	TRBD1	TRBV12-3/TRBV12-4	TRBJ2-1	TGTGCCAGCAGTGCCGCACAGGGGTCCGGCCTAAGTCACGCCTTGGTCAATGAGCAGTTCTTC	CASSAAQGSGLSHALVNEQFF
14	few	.	TRBV12-3/TRBV12-4	TRBJ1-4	TGTGCCAGCAGGGCGGGGGAGTTAATTGAAAAACTGTTTTTT	CASRAGELIEKLFF
15	.	.	TRBV14	TRBJ1-4	TGTGCCAGCAGCCCCCGACAGTCAACTAATGAAAAACTGTTTTTT	CASSPRQSTNEKLFF
15	.	.	TRBV24-1	TRBJ2-3	TGTGCCACCAGTGATCCCTCGGGGGGCCCAGATACGCAGTATTTT	CATSDPSGGPDTQYF
15	.	.	TRBV5-1	TRBJ2-5	TGCGCCAGCAGCTTGGGTGTACACCTGAAAGAGACCCAGTACTTC	CASSLGVHLKETQYF
12	few	.	TRBV20-1	TRBJ1-3	TGCAGTGCTAAGGCCTCTGGAAACACCAGATATTTT	CSAKASGNTRYF
12	few	.	TRBV5-6	TRBJ1-1	TGTGCCAGCAGCTTTCGGAACACTGAAGCTTTCTTT	CASSFRNTEAFF
16	few	.	TRBV12-3/TRBV12-4	TRBJ2-1	TGTGCCAGCAGGCCCTTTGGAAAGGGCTCCTACAATGAGCAGTTCTTC	CASRPFGKGSYNEQFF
13	.	.	TRBV6-1	TRBJ2-2	TGTGCCAGCAGTGGACTGGGGGCCGGGGAGCTGTTTTTT	CASSGLGAGELFF
15	.	.	TRBV5-1	TRBJ2-5	TGCGCCAGCAGCTTGGGTAATAGCGGCCAAGAGACCCTGTACTTC	CASSLGNSGQETLYF
14	few	.	TRBV11-1	TRBJ1-1	TGTGCCAGCAGCTTAGCGCGACTGAACACTGAAGCTTCCTTT	CASSLARLNTEASF
12	.	TRBD1	TRBV6-2/TRBV6-3	TRBJ1-2	TGTGCCAGCATTACAGGGGACTATGGCTACACCTTC	CASITGDYGYTF
15	few	.	TRBV5-1	TRBJ2-5	TGCGCCAGCAGCTCCCCGGGACGAGTACAAGAGACCCAGTACTTC	CASSSPGRVQETQYF
15	few	.	TRBV20-1	TRBJ1-5	TGCAGTGCTAGTCCCCGGGGCCATAGCAATCAGCCCCAGCATTTT	CSASPRGHSNQPQHF
15	many	TRBD1	TRBV5-1	TRBJ2-1	TGTGCCAGCAGCTTAGGACAGGGGTCCTACAATGAGCAGTTCTTC	CASSLGQGSYNEQFF
13	few	.	TRBV7-9	TRBJ1-2	TGTGCCAGCAGCTTAGGGCTACTCAGGGGCTACACCTTC	CASSLGLLRGYTF
15	few	TRBD1	TRBV9	TRBJ1-5	TGTGCCAGCAGCGTAGAGGGACAGGGGAATCAGCCCCAGCATTTT	CASSVEGQGNQPQHF
13	few	.	TRBV5-1	TRBJ2-5	TGCGCCAGCAGCACGACTAGCCAAGAGACCCAGTACTTC	CASSTTSQETQYF
15	.	TRBD2	TRBV5-1	TRBJ2-1	TGCGCCAGCAGCTTGGAACTAGCGGGGGTGAATGAGCAGTTCTTC	CASSLELAGVNEQFF
13	many	.	TRBV29-1	TRBJ2-7	TGCAGCGTTGAACTTGCAGGTTCCTACGAGCAGTACTTC	CSVELAGSYEQYF
15	.	.	TRBV6-6	TRBJ1-1	TGTGCCAGCAGTCCTATCCGGGACTCTAACACTGAAGCTTTCTTT	CASSPIRDSNTEAFF
15	many	TRBD2	TRBV4-2	TRBJ2-1	TGTGCCAGCAGCCAAGTTGCGGGGGGGACCAATGAGCAGTTCTTC	CASSQVAGGTNEQFF
14	many	TRBD1	TRBV20-1	TRBJ2-1	TGCAGTGCTGGGGGGGGACAGGGGGCAGATGAGCAGTTCTTC	CSAGGGQGADEQFF
15	.	TRBD2	TRBV12-3/TRBV12-4	TRBJ2-7	TGTGCCAGCAGTCTACCCGGGACTAGCGGCTACGAGCAGTACTTC	CASSLPGTSGYEQYF
15	few	TRBD2	TRBV11-3	TRBJ2-5	TGTGCCAGCAGCTTGATAGCGGGGACTCAAGAGACCCAGTACTTC	CASSLIAGTQETQYF
16	once	.	TRBV4-1	TRBJ1-1	TGCGCCAGCAGCCATCCTAATCCGACAGTGAATACTGAAGCTTTCTTT	CASSHPNPTVNTEAFF
14	.	.	TRBV7-2	TRBJ2-2	TGTGCCAGCATCTCACAAGGACGGGTCGGGGAGCTGTTTTTT	CASISQGRVGELFF